The rows below give T cell receptor beta chains drawn from one sample of a study of T cell responses to AZD1222 COVID-19 vaccine. Sequenced by immunoSEQ multiplex PCR; TCRdb stores in-frame clones only, minus some. Seen here are roughly 110,000 clones, more than 70% observed once, and the top ten hold approximately 6.9%. This specimen was peripheral blood, taken 28 days after the second AZD1222 dose. These receptors were taken from an adult who received the AZD1222 COVID-19 vaccine. CDR3s include the opening cysteine and the closing phenylalanine or tryptophan. A D gene is named only where the DNA matches it firmly. Only some rows state a clone size, as once, few, many or a class for expanded clones.

-	TRBV9	-	TRBJ1-6	TGTGCCAGCAGCGTAGTTGAGGGAGGTTCACCCCTCCACTTT	CASSVVEGGSPLHF
-	TRBV19	-	TRBJ1-2	TGTGCCAGTAGTCTCAGGGACGGCCTCTACACCTTC	CASSLRDGLYTF
-	TRBV5-4	-	TRBJ1-1	TGTGCCAGCAGCTTGGCCGGCGGAGCAGCCATAGGAGCTTTCTTT	CASSLAGGAAIGAFF
-	TRBV9	-	TRBJ1-3	TGTGCCAGCAGCGTATGGTTCGGGGGAACAGGAAACACCATATATTTT	CASSVWFGGTGNTIYF
few	TRBV7-9	-	TRBJ1-1	TGTGCCAGCAGCCCCGCGAGTAAGGGAATGAACACTGAAGCTTTCTTT	CASSPASKGMNTEAFF
-	TRBV7-2	-	TRBJ1-2	TGTGCCAGCAGCTTAGGTCCGGGAGTAGGTGGCTACACCTTC	CASSLGPGVGGYTF
-	TRBV6-5	TRBD1	TRBJ1-2	TGTGCCAGCAGGCGGGACAGGGGGTTAAACTATGGCTACACCTTC	CASRRDRGLNYGYTF
-	TRBV18	-	TRBJ1-1	TGTGCCAGCTCACCACTGGGGGGTGGTACTGAAGCTTTCTTT	CASSPLGGGTEAFF
-	TRBV6-5	-	TRBJ2-7	TGTGCCAGCATTAAACCCTACGAGCAGTACTTC	CASIKPYEQYF
-	TRBV7-2	-	TRBJ1-4	TGTGCCAGCAGCGAACAGGGTTATGAAAAACTGTTTTTT	CASSEQGYEKLFF
few	TRBV5-1	TRBD2	TRBJ2-5	TGCGCCAGCAGCTTGGGGACTAGTGGGGAGACCCAGTACTTC	CASSLGTSGETQYF
-	TRBV6-4	TRBD1	TRBJ1-5	TGTGCCAGCAGTGACCGACAGAGAACAGGGGGCTCTGGCAATCAGCCCCAGCATTTT	CASSDRQRTGGSGNQPQHF
-	TRBV7-2	-	TRBJ1-5	TGTGCCAGCAGCTCCGGCATGAGTCAGCCCCAGCATTTT	CASSSGMSQPQHF
-	TRBV3-1/TRBV3-2	-	TRBJ1-1	TGTGCCAGCAGCCAGATCAACACTGAAGCTTTCTTT	CASSQINTEAFF
-	TRBV7-9	TRBD1	TRBJ1-3	TGTGCCAGCAGCCCACAGGGGCTCTCTGGAAACACCATATATTTT	CASSPQGLSGNTIYF
-	TRBV15	TRBD2	TRBJ2-1	TGTGCCACCAGCAGAGGGGTTAGCGGGGGGTTCTCCTACAATGAGCAGTTCTTC	CATSRGVSGGFSYNEQFF
-	TRBV4-1	-	TRBJ1-5	TGCGCCAGCAGCCAAGATTTACAGGGATATCAGCCCCAGCATTTT	CASSQDLQGYQPQHF
once	TRBV7-9	-	TRBJ1-1	TGTGCCAGCAGCTTAGCGGGGCAGGGTATAGCTTTCTTT	CASSLAGQGIAFF
-	TRBV24-1	TRBD1	TRBJ2-5	TGTGCCACCAGTGATTCTGGGACAGGGAAAGAGACCCAGTACTTC	CATSDSGTGKETQYF
-	TRBV4-3	-	TRBJ1-5	TGCGCCAGCAGCCCGGACGGAAATCAGCCCCAGCATTTT	CASSPDGNQPQHF
-	TRBV2	-	TRBJ1-5	TGTGCCAGCAGTGAGGAGGCTGCTTATCAGCCCCAGCATTTT	CASSEEAAYQPQHF
-	TRBV19	TRBD1	TRBJ1-1	TGTGCCAGTAGTATGGGATGGAGGGACAGCAACACTGAAGCTTTCTTT	CASSMGWRDSNTEAFF
-	TRBV28	TRBD1	TRBJ2-7	TGTGCCACCGGACAGGGTCCCTACGAGCAGTACTTC	CATGQGPYEQYF
-	TRBV20-1	-	TRBJ1-1	TGCAGTGCTAGTTCGGACAGTTTCATGAACACTGAAGCTTTCTTT	CSASSDSFMNTEAFF
-	TRBV5-5	-	TRBJ1-1	TGTGCCAGCAGCTGGTCGGGAGCCTCGGGGTCTGAAGCTTTCTTT	CASSWSGASGSEAFF
-	TRBV2	TRBD1	TRBJ1-4	TGTGCCAGCAAGTACGGGACAGGGGTTTACCATAATGAAAAACTGTTTTTT	CASKYGTGVYHNEKLFF
-	TRBV21-1	-	TRBJ2-7	TGTGCCAGCAGCAGGATGTGGTTTGTCTACGAGCAGTACTTC	CASSRMWFVYEQYF
-	TRBV12-3/TRBV12-4	-	TRBJ2-5	TGTGCCAGCAGTTTATGGGGGCAAGAGACCCAGTACTTC	CASSLWGQETQYF
few	TRBV11-2	TRBD2	TRBJ2-1	TGTGCCAGCAGCTTAGGACAGCGGGGGCCCTACAATGAGCAGTTCTTC	CASSLGQRGPYNEQFF
-	TRBV7-2	-	TRBJ2-7	TGTGCCAGCAGCTTATCCCGGGACTCCGAGCAGTACTTC	CASSLSRDSEQYF
-	TRBV2	TRBD1	TRBJ2-5	TGTGCCAGCAGCGGGGACAGGGGATGGGAGACCCAGTACTTC	CASSGDRGWETQYF
-	TRBV27	-	TRBJ1-1	TGTGCCAGCAGTTTATCAGGGGTCACTGAAGCTTTCTTT	CASSLSGVTEAFF
-	TRBV5-6	-	TRBJ1-3	TGTGCCAGCAGCTTGGGCATAACTGGAAACACCATATATTTT	CASSLGITGNTIYF
-	TRBV6-1	TRBD2	TRBJ2-1	TGTGCCAGCAGTGAGGGAGGGACTAGCGGTTACAATGAGCAGTTCTTC	CASSEGGTSGYNEQFF
-	TRBV5-6	TRBD1	TRBJ1-1	TGTGCCAGCAGCTTATTGACAGGGAAGGTAAGGACTGAAGCTTTCTTT	CASSLLTGKVRTEAFF
-	TRBV7-9	-	TRBJ1-2	TGTGCCAGCAGCCCCCCCGCTGGTGGCTACACCTTC	CASSPPAGGYTF
few	TRBV9	TRBD2	TRBJ2-3	TGTGCCAGCAGCGGCGGACTAGCGGCCACAGATACGCAGTATTTT	CASSGGLAATDTQYF
-	TRBV7-9	-	TRBJ1-4	TGTGCCAGCAGCTCAGGGTTGTCTAATGAAAAACTGTTTTTT	CASSSGLSNEKLFF
once	TRBV7-2	-	TRBJ1-6	TGTGCCAGCAGCCCCAGGGACTATAATTCACCCCTCCACTTT	CASSPRDYNSPLHF
-	TRBV3-1/TRBV3-2	-	TRBJ2-7	TGTGCCAGCAGCCAAGAAGGTCTCGAGCAGTACTTC	CASSQEGLEQYF
-	TRBV7-2	-	TRBJ2-7	TGTGCCAGCAGCAAGGACAGAGGCGTCTTTTATGAGCAGTACTTC	CASSKDRGVFYEQYF
-	TRBV5-6	-	TRBJ1-5	TGTGCCAGCAGCATAAAGCACAGTGATCAGCCCCAGCATTTT	CASSIKHSDQPQHF
-	TRBV4-3	-	TRBJ2-2	TGCGCCAGCAGCCCGAGGGGGTACGGGGGGAACACCGGGGAGCTGTTTTTT	CASSPRGYGGNTGELFF
-	TRBV19	TRBD1	TRBJ1-1	TGTGCCAGTAGGACCCTCCAGGGGGGGCGCAACACTGAAGCTTTCTTT	CASRTLQGGRNTEAFF
-	TRBV3-1/TRBV3-2	-	TRBJ1-1	TGTGCCAGCAGCACCCGAGAGAACACTGAAGCTTTCTTT	CASSTRENTEAFF
-	TRBV7-2	TRBD2	TRBJ2-7	TGTGCCAGCAGCCTCGGACTAGCGGGGGTGCTCGAGCAGTACTTC	CASSLGLAGVLEQYF
-	TRBV14	TRBD1	TRBJ1-2	TGTGCCAGCAGCCCCAGGACAGGGGGCAACTATGGCTACACCTTC	CASSPRTGGNYGYTF
-	TRBV7-2	-	TRBJ1-1	TGTGCCAGCAGCTTACAGGGGCCAGGCACTGAAGCTTTCTTT	CASSLQGPGTEAFF
-	TRBV11-3	-	TRBJ2-1	TGTGCCAGCAGCTTAGCCGGTAATTCGGGGAATGAGCAGTTCTTC	CASSLAGNSGNEQFF
-	TRBV5-1	-	TRBJ2-3	TGCGCCAGCAGCTTGGTTTGGCCTAGCACAGATACGCAGTATTTT	CASSLVWPSTDTQYF
-	TRBV12-3/TRBV12-4	-	TRBJ2-7	TGTGCCAGCACCAGGGACACCTACGAGCAGTACTTC	CASTRDTYEQYF
-	TRBV10-3	-	TRBJ2-2	TGTGCCATCAGTGATCACCGGGAGACGAACACCGGGGAGCTGTTTTTT	CAISDHRETNTGELFF
-	TRBV4-3	-	TRBJ1-2	TGCGCCAGCAGCCAGGAGGGTGGCTATGGCTACACCTTC	CASSQEGGYGYTF
-	TRBV10-1	TRBD1	TRBJ1-1	TGCGCCAGCACCCTAACCCAGGGGGTGAACACTGAAGCTTTCTTT	CASTLTQGVNTEAFF